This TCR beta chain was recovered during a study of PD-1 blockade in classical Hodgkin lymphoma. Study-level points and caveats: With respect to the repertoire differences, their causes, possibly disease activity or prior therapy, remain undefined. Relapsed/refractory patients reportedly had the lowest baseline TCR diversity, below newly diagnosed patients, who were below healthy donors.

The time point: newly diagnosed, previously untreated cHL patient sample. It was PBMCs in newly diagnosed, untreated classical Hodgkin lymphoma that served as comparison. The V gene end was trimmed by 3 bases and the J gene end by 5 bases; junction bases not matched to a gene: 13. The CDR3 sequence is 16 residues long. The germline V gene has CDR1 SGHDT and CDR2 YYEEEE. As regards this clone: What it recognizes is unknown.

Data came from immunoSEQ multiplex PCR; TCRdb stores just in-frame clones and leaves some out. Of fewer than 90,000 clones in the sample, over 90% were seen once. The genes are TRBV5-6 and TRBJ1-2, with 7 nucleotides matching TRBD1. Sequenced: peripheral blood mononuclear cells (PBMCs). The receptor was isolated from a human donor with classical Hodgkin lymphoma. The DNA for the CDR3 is TGTGCCAGCAGCTGGACACCGGGACAGCGAGGATATGGCTACACCTTC. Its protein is CASSWTPGQRGYGYTF.